What follows is one TCR beta chain and its context. Antigen unknown. CDR3 length: 13 residues. Trimming took off 3 bases at V and 3 bases at J, with 11 bases between the two ends. Germline assignment: CDR1 SQVTM and CDR2 ANQGSEA. PCR used 60 Vbeta primers and 13 Jbeta primers. The table came from immunoSEQ multiplex PCR; TCRdb's copy has only in-frame clones and leaves some out. The sample includes about 150,000 clones, 80% to 90% seen only once; the top ten take about 2.5%. This sample is part of a study of cytomegalovirus exposure and HLA in healthy donors. Study-wide points: A missense variant in DCLRE1C was later tied to TCR beta V- and J-gene trimming.

The receptor comes from a boy aged 2-15 years in good health and CMV-seronegative. The V and J genes are TRBV29-1 and TRBJ1-2, with D tentatively TRBD1 (5 bases). Input material: PBMCs. CDR3 region: CSVDGGEDYGYTF. The CDR3 region has the DNA TGCAGCGTTGACGGGGGTGAGGACTATGGCTACACCTTC.